Included here is one TCR beta chain sequence, with context. In germline, CDR1 is SGHAT, CDR2 FQNNGV. This CDR3 has 14 amino acids. V shed 4 bases and J shed 8 bases, with 17 bases lying between them. The sample is drawn from a study of shared clonotypes between healthy human individuals. Generated by immunoSEQ multiplex PCR, the TCRdb table keeps only in-frame clones and is missing some. The sample yields hundreds of thousands of clones, roughly 96% seen once. CD45RO-negative, CCR7-positively selected cells formed the naive CD8 fraction, excluding terminally differentiated effector memory CD45RA+ cells.

The rearrangement uses TRBV11-2 and TRBJ1-2; D is perhaps TRBD1 (6 bases). Material for sequencing was naive CD8+ T cells sorted from blood. The TCR was taken from a young man in good health. This CDR3 reads CASSWLGQSGGYTF. CDR3 nucleotide sequence: TGTGCCAGCAGCTGGCTCGGACAGTCAGGAGGCTACACCTTC.